Shown below are 2 T cell receptor beta chains from a single sample sequenced in a study of molecular identifiers for immune sequencing clone quantification. Each CDR3 protein gets one entry after TCRdb re-called the PCR reads with MiXCR. The sample consists of about 510,000 distinct CDR3 sequences, around 23% of them appearing once. The sequenced sample was naive CD8+ T cells from blood, with Jurkat cell RNA spiked in. Subset given: FACS-sorted CD8+CD4-CCR7+CD45RA+ naive T cells. The receptor source for this set is a human donor in good health. Some libraries in this study had Jurkat cell RNA spiked in.

The V and J genes are TRBV7-9 and TRBJ2-1; no clear D gene. The germline V gene has CDR1 SEHNR and CDR2 FQNEAQ (reference sequence). There are 11 residues in the CDR3. Trimming removed 5 bases at V and 9 bases at J, with 8 bases between. The CDR3 DNA sequence: TGTGCCAGCAGCCCCTCCGGTGAGCAGTTCTTC. It translates to CASSPSGEQFF.

This clonotype was observed many times. CDR3 sequence reads: CASSTIDRLGTEAFF. CDR3 DNA: TGTGCCAGCAGCACAATAGATAGGTTGGGCACTGAAGCTTTCTTT. The chain recombines TRBV7-9 with TRBJ1-1; D is ambiguous. Germline-derived CDR1 and CDR2 are SEHNR and FQNEAQ (reference sequence). The CDR3 sequence is 15 residues long. V lost 5 bases and J lost 4, with 17 bases in between.